This TCR beta chain derives from a study of response to subunit inactivated influenza vaccine. The CDR3 has 14 residues. J was trimmed by 7 bases and V by 6 bases; bases with no gene match: 6. Study-wide results and caveats: New T cells are recruited in small numbers by each seasonal influenza vaccination, according to the authors' suggestion.

Each CDR3 protein gets one entry after TCRdb re-called the RT-PCR reads with MiXCR. The sample lists 500,000 to 550,000 distinct CDR3 sequences, approximately 6.9% occurring once. This clonotype was seen a handful of times. Its antigen remains unidentified. The chain has TRBV12-3 or TRBV12-4 and TRBJ1-6; TRBD1 aligns across 7 bases. Sequencing was performed on PBMCs from blood, taken roughly 24 months after vaccination. The TCR comes from a man aged 45-69 years who received an inactivated influenza vaccine. DNA of the CDR3: TGTGCCAGCAGGAAGGGACAGTCAAATTCACCCCTCCACTTT. It yields the protein CASRKGQSNSPLHF.